A single sample is the source of the 15 T cell receptor beta chains below, sequenced in a study of regulatory T cells in long-lasting Graves disease. Investigators prepared the TCR beta libraries by applying iRepertoire HTBI primers and Arm-PCR of CDR3 regions. TCRdb ran MiXCR on the multiplex PCR reads and lists one entry per CDR3 protein. Of 400,000 to 600,000 distinct CDR3 sequences listed, around a fifth were seen once; the top ten hold 6.5% to 9%. Noted time point: persistent/refractory GD, antithyroid drugs over 5 years with positive TRAb. PBMCs were the source of the RNA used for TCR sequencing. The sequencing used peripheral blood mononuclear cells (PBMCs), collected when the disease was refractory, from a patient treated with antithyroid drugs. The source is a female donor with Graves disease.

This clonotype was counted at least ten times. This chain uses TRBV15 with TRBJ1-1; TRBD1 matches at 7 bases. CDR1 LNHNV and CDR2 YYDKDF come from the germline V gene (reference sequence). V trimming: 4 bases; J trimming: 4 bases; junction bases outside the gene matches: 9. The CDR3 totals 15 residues. The CDR3 region has the DNA TGTGCCACCAGCACAACTCCTTACAGGGGCACTGAAGCTTTCTTT. It yields the protein CATSTTPYRGTEAFF.

In the case of this clonotype: It may be a read error: a sequence one base away is much more abundant. V gene TRBV2 combines with J gene TRBJ2-1; 9 bases fit TRBD2. Trimming cost V 4 bases and J 7 bases; bases outside gene matches: 8. Germline CDR1 is SNHLY and CDR2 is FYNNEI. CDR3 length: 15 residues. The CDR3 region is CASSVSGRLGNEQFF. In nucleotides, the CDR3 is TGTGCCAGCAGTGTCAGCGGGAGGTTGGGAAATGAGCAGTTCTTC.

The genes are TRBV5-4 and TRBJ2-6; tentatively, D is TRBD1 (6 bases). The CDR3 contains 18 residues. V was shortened by 4 bases and J by 0 bases, with 17 bases between the two germline ends. Germline V lookup: CDR1 SGHNT, CDR2 YYREEE (reference sequence). The CDR3 region has the DNA TGTGCCAGCAGCCCCAACCGGGACATAAGCTCTGGGGCCAACGTCCTGACTTTC. This translates into CASSPNRDISSGANVLTF.

This clonotype came up a few times. The chain recombines TRBV7-6 with TRBJ2-1, with 10 nucleotides matching TRBD2. Germline CDR1 is SGHVS and CDR2 is FNYEAQ. The CDR3 contains 13 residues. Trimming removed 4 bases from V and 9 bases from J; junction bases left unmatched: 3. For the CDR3, the DNA is TGTGCCAGCAGCTCCTGGACTAGCGGTGAGCAGTTCTTC. This encodes CASSSWTSGEQFF.

Only a few counts were recorded for this clonotype. The chain links TRBV7-9 to TRBJ1-5, with D possibly matching TRBD1 (5 bases). CDR1 is SEHNR and CDR2 is FQNEAQ in the germline V gene (reference sequence). This CDR3 comprises 12 residues. V was pared by 3 bases and J by 9 bases, with 9 bases between. In nucleotides, the CDR3 is TGTGCCAGCAGCTTCTCGGGGGGGCCCCAGCATTTT. Translation: CASSFSGGPQHF.

There are many counts of this clonotype. For the CDR3, the DNA is TGTGCCAGCACGAAACACGTACAGGGTACGATGAACACTGAAGCTTTCTTT. It is translated as CASTKHVQGTMNTEAFF. The V gene is TRBV28, the J gene TRBJ1-1, with TRBD1 as a possible D gene (6 bases). CDR1 MDHEN and CDR2 SYDVKM come from the germline V gene. The CDR3 spans 17 residues. Trimming took 7 bases from V and 0 from J, leaving 21 bases between them. The full variable domain, completed using reference TRBV28 and TRBJ1-1, is DVKVTQSSRYLVKRTGEKVFLECVQDMDHENMFWYRQDPGLGLRLIYFSYDVKMKEKGDIPEGYSVSREKKERFSLILESASTNQTSMYLCASTKHVQGTMNTEAFFGQGTRLTVV.

The chain has TRBV7-2 and TRBJ2-5; 7 nucleotides align to TRBD2. J was trimmed by 2 bases and V by 1 base; bases with no gene match: 10. The length of the CDR3 is 17 residues. CDR1 and CDR2 from the germline V gene are SGHTA and FQGNSA. CDR3 protein: CASSLGPGASGQETQYF. As DNA, the CDR3 is TGTGCCAGCAGCTTAGGGCCCGGGGCTAGCGGTCAAGAGACCCAGTACTTC.

The sample holds many counts of this clonotype. The rearrangement links TRBV9 to TRBJ1-2; D not resolved. The germline V gene has CDR1 SGDLS and CDR2 YYNGEE. The CDR3 loop spans 10 amino acids. The V gene lost 5 bases and the J gene lost 10 bases, with 9 bases spanning the gap. The CDR3, as DNA: TGTGCCAGCAGTGCGGTAAACTACACCTTC. The encoded protein is CASSAVNYTF.

The chain recombines TRBV14 with TRBJ2-2; perhaps TRBD1 as D (5 bases). The germline V gene encodes CDR1 SGHDN and CDR2 FVKESK. The CDR3 extends over 14 amino acids. Trimming removed 6 bases at V and 4 bases at J, with 12 bases between. The CDR3 DNA is TGTGCCAGCAGAAGGGGTCAGGGCACCGGGGAGCTGTTTTTT. It translates to CASRRGQGTGELFF.

This clonotype has a count of ten or more. The rearrangement uses TRBV7-2 and TRBJ1-4, with 8 nucleotides matching TRBD1. The length of the CDR3 is 15 residues. CDR1 and CDR2 from the germline V gene are SGHTA and FQGNSA. The ends lost 4 bases at V and 4 bases at J; junction bases unmatched: 5. In DNA form, the CDR3 reads TGTGCCAGCAGCTCCTACAGGGGGGGTAATGAAAAACTGTTTTTT. Its protein product is CASSSYRGGNEKLFF.

This clonotype has a count of ten or more. Here the CDR3 DNA reads TGTGCCAGCAACCGCGACAGGGGCGAAGAGACCCAGTACTTC. The encoded protein is CASNRDRGEETQYF. The genes are TRBV6-1 and TRBJ2-5; TRBD1 agrees at 8 bases. The ends lost 7 bases at V and 3 bases at J; junction bases unmatched: 7. The germline gives CDR1 MNHNS, CDR2 SASEGT. This CDR3 spans 14 amino acids.

The rearrangement uses TRBV28 and TRBJ2-3; 9 bases are a match to TRBD2. CDR3 size: 17 residues. Germline trimming cut 5 bases from V and 0 bases from J; bases unmatched to any gene: 9. The germline V gene has CDR1 MDHEN and CDR2 SYDVKM. The chain's CDR3 is CASSTPGLASSTDTQYF. The CDR3 DNA is TGTGCCAGCAGTACCCCGGGACTAGCCTCTAGCACAGATACGCAGTATTTT.

Comments on this clonotype: This may arise from a read error, as a much more abundant clone is one base away. Since no conserved phenylalanine or tryptophan closes the CDR3, a read error is the likely cause. In DNA, the CDR3 is TGTGCCAGCAGCTTAGAGGACAGTCCCACTGAAGCTTTCTCT. Protein: CASSLEDSPTEAFS. This chain uses TRBV7-9 with TRBJ1-1; D is possibly TRBD1 (6 bases). CDR3 length: 14 amino acids. The germline V gene has CDR1 SEHNR and CDR2 FQNEAQ (reference sequence). V gave up 1 base and J gave up 4 bases, with 10 bases separating them.

The table lists this clonotype with many counts. The chain uses TRBV28 and TRBJ1-2, with TRBD1 as a possible D gene (5 bases). Trimming left V 3 bases short and J 2 bases short, with 7 bases between. Germline V gives CDR1 MDHEN, CDR2 SYDVKM. The CDR3 has 13 amino acids. The CDR3 protein is CASSFSGNYGYTF. In DNA, the CDR3 is TGTGCCAGCAGTTTCTCAGGGAACTATGGCTACACCTTC.

This clonotype was seen a few times. V is TRBV24-1 and J is TRBJ1-2; D call uncertain. Trimming stripped 4 bases from V and 0 bases from J, with 8 bases between. Germline CDR1 reads KGHDR; CDR2 reads SFDVKD. The CDR3 runs to 14 residues. The CDR3 coding sequence is TGTGCCACCAGTGAATACGGAACTAACTATGGCTACACCTTC. Translating gives CATSEYGTNYGYTF.